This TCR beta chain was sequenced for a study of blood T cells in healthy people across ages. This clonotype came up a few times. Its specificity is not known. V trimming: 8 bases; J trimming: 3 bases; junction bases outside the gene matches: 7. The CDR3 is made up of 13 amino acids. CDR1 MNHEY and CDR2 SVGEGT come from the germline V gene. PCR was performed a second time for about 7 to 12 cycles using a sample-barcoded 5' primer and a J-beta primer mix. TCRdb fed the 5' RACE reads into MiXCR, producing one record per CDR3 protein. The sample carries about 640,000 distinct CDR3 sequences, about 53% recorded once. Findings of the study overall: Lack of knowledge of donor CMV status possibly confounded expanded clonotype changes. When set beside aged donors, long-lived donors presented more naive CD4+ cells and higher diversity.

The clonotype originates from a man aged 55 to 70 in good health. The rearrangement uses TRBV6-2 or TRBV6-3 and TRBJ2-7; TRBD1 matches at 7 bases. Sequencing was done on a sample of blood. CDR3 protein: CASQDAGGYEQYF. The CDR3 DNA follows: TGTGCCAGCCAGGATGCAGGGGGCTACGAGCAGTACTTC.